This TCR beta chain was identified during a study of blood T cells in healthy people across ages. The authors ran a second PCR of roughly 6 to 12 cycles using a sample-barcoded 5' primer and a J-beta primer mix. All cDNA molecules were each tagged by a template-switch adaptor with 12 random nucleotides. TCRdb reanalysed the 5' RACE reads using MiXCR and keeps one entry per CDR3 protein. Of about 1.1 million distinct CDR3 sequences in the sample, around two fifths were seen once. Total RNA extraction produced at least 5.5 micrograms (per sample) for the study. The germline gives CDR1 MNHNS, CDR2 SASEGT. The CDR3 spans 13 residues. The ends were cut back, 7 bases at V and 4 bases at J, with 13 bases in the middle.

Sequenced: blood. This clonotype originated in a man younger than 35 in good health. The genes are TRBV6-1 and TRBJ1-1; D unclear. CDR3 protein: CASTRRGITEAFF. Here the CDR3 DNA reads TGTGCCAGCACGAGGCGGGGTATCACTGAAGCTTTCTTT.